This TCR beta chain stems from a study of control samples from healthy donors and cancer patients. The germline V gene has CDR1 LNHDA and CDR2 SQIVND (reference sequence). CDR3 size: 12 residues. The germline V and J ends were trimmed by 7 bases and 2 bases, with 3 bases remaining between them. Assay used: immunoSEQ multiplex PCR; TCRdb lists only in-frame clones, some missing. There are some 140,000 clones in the sample; roughly 89% occur only once, and approximately 10% lies in the top ten. The sequence derives from a man aged 30 to 45 in good health. Specimen: blood. The chain recombines TRBV19 with TRBJ2-6; D not resolved. In nucleotides, the CDR3 is TGTGCCAGTACTGCTGGGGCCAACGTCCTGACTTTC. Translation gives CASTAGANVLTF.